This T cell receptor (beta chain) was obtained from a study of tumor-infiltrating lymphocytes in primary liver carcinoma. Study findings and constraints: Relative to tumor region pairs, the tumor-adjacent and tumor-blood pairs showed overlap that was lower. Tumor specimens were characterized by a significantly higher top-250-clone fraction than blood (p = 0.039).

The investigators made TCR beta cDNA from roughly 0.55 ug total RNA, using a constant-region primer. A slightly modified ARM-PCR protocol with three nested multiplex PCR rounds produced these TCR beta libraries. TRBV1-TRBV30 forward and Cbeta reverse primers drove the first two roughly 10-cycle rounds. From the multiplex PCR reads, TCRdb called clonotypes with MiXCR, one entry per CDR3 protein. The sample includes 99,000 or so distinct CDR3 sequences, around 83% of them seen just once. Points on this clonotype: The antigen is not known. Sequence at one end of the junction differs from germline and may be a read error.

Both RNA and DNA were isolated together from roughly 20-30 mg of bulk tissue that had not been sorted. Each tumor specimen held more than 75% viable tumor cells. The germline CDR1 and CDR2 sequences are MNHEY and SVGEGT. The CDR3 is 14 residues long. This receptor was obtained from a man between 35 and 55 years old with primary liver carcinoma and hepatitis B virus infection. This rearrangement joins TRBV6-2 or TRBV6-3 to TRBJ1-2; D remains ambiguous. Sequencing was performed on liver tumor tissue from sampling region 3. As for subset: tumor region T3, left-lateral pole. CDR3 sequence reads: CSSSSGLMNYGYTF. The CDR3 coding sequence is TGTTCCAGCAGCTCCGGACTAATGAACTATGGCTACACATTC.